The 18 T cell receptor beta chains presented below share a single source sample, sequenced in a study of OX40 agonist ivuxolimab in advanced cancers. Produced via immunoSEQ multiplex PCR; TCRdb's table is partial and in-frame only. The table lists 50,000 to 60,000 clones, 75% to 90% of them singletons. The material sequenced was CD4+ or CD8+ T cells sorted from blood, taken in a trial of the OX40 agonist ivuxolimab. The origin of the receptors is an adult with an advanced solid tumor such as melanoma, head and neck, liver or kidney cancer.

V usage is TRBV19 and J usage is TRBJ1-2; TRBD1 matches at 8 bases. The CDR3 loop spans 16 amino acids. Trimming took 5 bases from V and 3 from J; bases not matched to a gene: 11. Germline CDR1 LNHDA, CDR2 SQIVND (reference sequence). The CDR3 spells CASSPTGTGAYYGYTF. The DNA for the CDR3 is TGTGCCAGTAGTCCCACCGGGACAGGAGCCTACTATGGCTACACCTTC.

This chain joins TRBV7-9 and TRBJ2-1, with unresolved D. The V end lost 1 base, the J end lost 0 bases, and 10 bases lay between the germline ends. This CDR3 has 16 residues. The V gene's germline CDR1 is SEHNR and CDR2 FQNEAQ (reference sequence). DNA of the CDR3: TGTGCCAGCAGCTTAGTCCCAGCTTCCTCCTACAATGAGCAGTTCTTC. Translating gives CASSLVPASSYNEQFF.

This clone was seen more than once but under ten times. The chain employs TRBV30 and TRBJ2-6, with a possible D match to TRBD1 (5 bases). The germline CDR1 and CDR2 sequences are GTSNPN and SVGIG (reference sequence). The germline V and J ends were trimmed by 5 bases and 5 bases, with 10 bases remaining between them. This CDR3 region has 13 residues. The CDR3 nucleotides read TGTGCCTGGGGGGCGGCATGGGCCAACGTCCTGACTTTC. Its protein is CAWGAAWANVLTF.

Only a few counts were recorded for this clone. The chain couples TRBV11-2 to TRBJ1-3; 10 bases match TRBD1. J lost 0 bases, V lost 6 bases, and 11 bases had no gene match. CDR1 SGHAT and CDR2 FQNNGV come from the germline V gene. The CDR3 consists of 18 residues. CDR3 DNA: TGTGCCAGCAGGGCTAGTGGGACAGGGGCCCACTCTGGAAACACCATATATTTT. This translates into CASRASGTGAHSGNTIYF.

The V gene is TRBV7-9, the J gene TRBJ1-5, with 10 bases fitting TRBD1. Per the germline V gene, CDR1 is SEHNR and CDR2 is FQNEAQ (reference sequence). The CDR3 loop spans 17 amino acids. V was pared by 6 bases and J by 0 bases, with 8 bases of the junction left unmatched. CDR3 in amino acids: CASSLGTGVDSNQPQHF. The CDR3, as DNA: TGTGCCAGCAGTTTGGGGACAGGGGTTGATAGCAATCAGCCCCAGCATTTT.

CDR3 region: CASSQGSGANVLTF. CDR3 DNA: TGTGCCAGCAGTCAGGGGAGTGGGGCCAACGTCCTGACTTTC. The chain combines TRBV6-1 with TRBJ2-6, with D possibly matching TRBD1 (6 bases). Deletions cut 5 bases from V and 3 bases from J, with 8 bases between. The CDR3 covers 14 residues. Per the germline V gene, CDR1 is MNHNS and CDR2 is SASEGT.

V and J are TRBV25-1 and TRBJ1-4; D gene uncertain. The CDR3 is 16 amino acids. Germline V gives CDR1 MGHDK, CDR2 SYGVNS. With 3 bases removed from V and 0 bases from J, the gap between germline ends came to 11 bases. In DNA form, the CDR3 reads TGTGCCAGCAGTGACTCGGCCATCCCAACTAATGAAAAACTGTTTTTT. Its translation: CASSDSAIPTNEKLFF.

As concerns this clone: One junction end disagrees with the germline gene, perhaps due to a read error. The V gene is TRBV7-7, the J gene TRBJ1-2; D might be TRBD1 (6 bases). Germline-derived CDR1 and CDR2 are SSHAT and FNYEAQ (reference sequence). The CDR3 consists of 14 residues. The CDR3 loop is CASSARTENYGYTF. The CDR3 bases are TGTGCTAGCAGCGCCCGGACAGAGAACTATGGCTACACCTTC.

This chain connects TRBV18 to TRBJ1-1; D not certain. This CDR3 is built from 15 residues. Trimming pared 6 bases from V and 4 bases from J, leaving 18 bases between. Looked up from germline, CDR1 is KGHSH and CDR2 is LQKENI. The CDR3 loop reads CASSALQESSTEAFF. The CDR3 DNA sequence: TGTGCCAGCTCGGCCTTACAAGAAAGTTCCACTGAAGCTTTCTTT.

The chain is built from TRBV5-1 and TRBJ2-2, with D unclear. This CDR3 spans 15 amino acids. Germline V gene data show CDR1 as SGHRS and CDR2 as YFSETQ. Trimming pared 1 base from V and 1 base from J, leaving 8 bases between. The CDR3 reads CASSLSPENTGELFF. The CDR3 DNA sequence: TGCGCCAGCAGCTTGAGTCCAGAGAACACCGGGGAGCTGTTTTTT.

The genes are TRBV5-5 and TRBJ2-2; TRBD2 agrees at 12 bases. In germline, CDR1 is SGHKS, CDR2 YYEKEE (reference sequence). V was clipped by 4 bases and J by 5 bases; unmatched bases: 6. This CDR3 has 16 residues. The CDR3 DNA follows: TGTGCCAGCAGCGCGACTAGCGGGGGAGGTACCGGGGAGCTGTTTTTT. It specifies CASSATSGGGTGELFF.

V and J are TRBV11-1 and TRBJ1-1; no clear D gene. The CDR3 sequence is 13 residues long. V dropped 1 base and J dropped 6 bases, with 9 bases sitting between them. Germline lookup yields CDR1 SGHAT and CDR2 FQDESV (reference sequence). The CDR3 DNA reads TGTGCCAGCAGCTTAGGCAGGCACCCTGAAGCTTTCTTT. It specifies CASSLGRHPEAFF.

The V call is TRBV14, the J call TRBJ2-1, with TRBD2 matching over 10 bases. Trimming at V came to 4 bases and at J to 4 bases, leaving 7 bases not matched to a gene. The CDR3 sequence is 16 residues long. The germline CDR1 and CDR2 sequences are SGHDN and FVKESK. CDR3 sequence (DNA): TGTGCCAGCAGCCTTAGCGGGGGGACCCCGTACAATGAGCAGTTCTTC. Protein: CASSLSGGTPYNEQFF.

The genes are TRBV5-1 and TRBJ1-1; D is unresolved. In germline, CDR1 is SGHRS, CDR2 YFSETQ. Between the trimmed V and J ends, which lost 0 bases and 2 bases, there was a span of 8 bases. This CDR3 is built from 14 residues. This CDR3 is CASSLGRSNTEAFF. CDR3 nucleotides: TGCGCCAGCAGCTTGGGCAGGTCCAACACTGAAGCTTTCTTT.

V and J are TRBV28 and TRBJ2-2; 9 positions match TRBD1. Germline V gene lookup returns CDR1 MDHEN and CDR2 SYDVKM. The CDR3 runs 14 residues. With 5 bases clipped from V and 7 bases from J, the junction kept 5 bases outside the gene matches. Here the CDR3 reads CASSAQGAGGELFF. In DNA, the CDR3 is TGTGCCAGCAGTGCACAGGGGGCGGGCGGGGAGCTGTTTTTT.

On this clone itself: The identical CDR3 is also encoded by other nucleotide sequences in the sample. The chain combines TRBV6-1 with TRBJ2-1, with TRBD1 matching over 8 bases. CDR1 is MNHNS, CDR2 SASEGT, per germline. Unmatched junction bases numbered 4, after V lost 2 bases and J lost 4 bases. This CDR3 has 15 residues. This chain's CDR3 is CASSENTGGYNEQFF. The CDR3 nucleotides read TGTGCCAGCAGTGAAAACACAGGGGGATACAATGAGCAGTTCTTC.

This clone was detected a few times. The chain couples TRBV10-3 to TRBJ2-5; D is undetermined. Germline loops: CDR1 ENHRY, CDR2 SYGVKD. The CDR3 has 13 residues. Trimming stripped 3 bases from V and 4 bases from J, with 9 bases between. In DNA form, the CDR3 reads TGTGCCATCAGTGATGTGGTTACAGAGACCCAGTACTTC. It translates to CAISDVVTETQYF.

The J gene is TRBJ2-5, the V gene TRBV12-1; the table's D gene call, TRBD1, was not cross checked with the DNA. TRBV12-1 is a listed pseudogene. The CDR3 length is 14 residues. This CDR3 is CASSWASPTETQYF. CDR3 bases: TGTGCCAGCAGCTGGGCCTCCCCCACAGAGACCCAGTACTTC.